These T cell receptor beta chains were read from a single sample in a study of T cell responses to AZD1222 COVID-19 vaccine. Clones were read by immunoSEQ multiplex PCR, and TCRdb kept only the in-frame ones, dropping some. The sample lists 56,000 or so clones, approximately 85% occurring once. Specimen: peripheral blood, collected on day 0 of AZD1222 vaccination. The receptors shown here come from an adult in good health. CDR3s include the opening cysteine and the closing phenylalanine or tryptophan. D genes are given only for firm matches. The size field is filled for only some rows; it gives once, few, many or a size class.

d_call	j_call	clone_size	v_call	cdr3_aa	cdr3_nt
.	TRBJ2-3	.	TRBV19	CASSTAWDTDTQYF	TGTGCCAGTTCGACAGCTTGGGACACAGATACGCAGTATTTT
TRBD1	TRBJ2-3	.	TRBV27	CASSRDRGRPSTDTQYF	TGTGCCAGCAGTAGGGACAGGGGCAGGCCTAGCACAGATACGCAGTATTTT
TRBD1	TRBJ1-3	.	TRBV9	CASSESGTGRVGNTIYF	TGTGCCAGCAGCGAATCCGGGACAGGTCGAGTGGGAAACACCATATATTTT
TRBD1	TRBJ1-1	.	TRBV6-6	CASRRIDRVVTNTEAFF	TGTGCCAGCAGACGAATCGACAGGGTCGTTACGAACACTGAAGCTTTCTTT
.	TRBJ2-5	.	TRBV7-9	CASSLGGGETQYF	TGTGCCAGCAGCTTAGGGGGTGGAGAGACCCAGTACTTC
TRBD2	TRBJ2-2	.	TRBV14	CASSQELAGAGELFF	TGTGCCAGCAGCCAAGAACTCGCGGGGGCCGGGGAGCTGTTTTTT
.	TRBJ1-2	few	TRBV28	CATRDYGYTF	TGTGCCACTCGTGACTATGGCTACACCTTC
.	TRBJ2-7	.	TRBV27	CASSPPYGEQYF	TGTGCCAGCAGTCCCCCCTACGGGGAGCAGTACTTC
.	TRBJ1-3	.	TRBV6-5	CAINEQGNTIYF	TGTGCCATCAACGAGCAGGGAAACACCATATATTTT
TRBD2	TRBJ2-2	.	TRBV5-1	CASQLGGRNTGELFF	TGCGCCAGCCAATTGGGGGGGAGGAACACCGGGGAGCTGTTTTTT
.	TRBJ1-1	.	TRBV4-2	CASSYNLRDTEAFF	TGTGCCAGCAGCTATAATCTCCGGGACACTGAAGCTTTCTTT
.	TRBJ1-1	.	TRBV5-5	CASSSGQFVTEAFF	TGTGCCAGCAGCAGCGGACAGTTCGTCACTGAAGCTTTCTTT
.	TRBJ2-2	.	TRBV7-9	CASREGASGELFF	TGTGCTTCCAGGGAGGGGGCATCTGGGGAGCTGTTTTTT
TRBD1	TRBJ1-4	once	TRBV7-9	CASSFGQGKEKLFF	TGTGCCAGCAGCTTCGGACAGGGAAAGGAAAAACTGTTTTTT
.	TRBJ2-2	.	TRBV29-1	CSAAWDTNTGELFF	TGCAGCGCCGCTTGGGACACCAACACCGGGGAGCTGTTTTTT
.	TRBJ2-1	.	TRBV3-1/TRBV3-2	CASRGSSYNEQFF	TGTGCCAGCAGAGGAAGCTCCTACAATGAGCAGTTCTTC
TRBD2	TRBJ2-1	.	TRBV7-6	CASSFKAQRGAPYYNEQFF	TGTGCCAGCAGCTTTAAAGCCCAGCGGGGGGCCCCTTACTACAATGAGCAGTTCTTC
TRBD2	TRBJ2-1	.	TRBV19	CASSIGSGGAYNEQFF	TGTGCCAGTAGTATTGGAAGCGGGGGGGCCTACAATGAGCAGTTCTTC
.	TRBJ2-2	.	TRBV19	CASSTTRGAGELFF	TGTGCCAGTAGTACGACTAGGGGGGCCGGGGAGCTGTTTTTT
.	TRBJ2-4	.	TRBV30	CAWSVITATLAKNIQYF	TGTGCCTGGAGTGTAATTACCGCAACCCTAGCCAAAAACATTCAGTACTTC
.	TRBJ2-3	medium-sized	TRBV2	CASSEAGGGTDTQYF	TGTGCCAGCAGTGAAGCAGGGGGAGGAACAGATACGCAGTATTTT
.	TRBJ2-7	.	TRBV2	CASSVSYYEQYF	TGTGCCAGCAGCGTATCGTATTACGAGCAGTACTTC
.	TRBJ2-3	.	TRBV20-1	CSASEATQYF	TGCAGTGCTAGTGAGGCTACGCAGTATTTT
.	TRBJ2-6	.	TRBV5-6	CASSFWGTGANVLTF	TGTGCCAGCAGCTTCTGGGGTACTGGGGCCAACGTCCTGACTTTC
.	TRBJ2-6	.	TRBV28	CASSLQGRGGGANVLTF	TGTGCCAGCAGTTTACAGGGGAGAGGTGGAGGGGCCAACGTCCTGACTTTC
.	TRBJ2-2	.	TRBV4-1	CASSQDDIGAAGELFF	TGCGCCAGCAGCCAAGATGACATTGGAGCCGCCGGGGAGCTGTTTTTT
.	TRBJ2-7	.	TRBV11-2	CASSLAGREQYF	TGTGCCAGCAGCTTAGCAGGGCGCGAGCAGTACTTC
.	TRBJ1-2	.	TRBV28	CASTPLRGGYTF	TGTGCCAGCACCCCCCTGAGGGGTGGCTACACCTTC
.	TRBJ2-1	medium-sized	TRBV11-2	CASSSLTTYLSYNEQFF	TGTGCCAGCAGCTCGTTGACTACCTACCTCTCCTACAATGAGCAGTTCTTC
.	TRBJ1-2	once	TRBV15	CATSRGRNYTF	TGTGCCACCAGCAGGGGACGGAACTACACCTTC
.	TRBJ1-6	.	TRBV28	CASSLYGGISSPLHF	TGTGCCAGCAGTTTATATGGGGGAATCAGTTCACCCCTCCACTTT
TRBD1	TRBJ2-3	.	TRBV9	CASSAGQGAGDTQYF	TGTGCCAGCAGCGCGGGACAGGGGGCTGGAGATACGCAGTATTTT
TRBD1	TRBJ2-3	.	TRBV2	CASLGGQGGADTQYF	TGTGCCAGCCTGGGGGGACAGGGAGGCGCAGATACGCAGTATTTT
.	TRBJ1-4	.	TRBV6-1	CASSEGQIATNEKLFF	TGTGCCAGCAGTGAAGGGCAGATTGCAACTAATGAAAAACTGTTTTTT
TRBD1	TRBJ1-2	.	TRBV5-6	CASSLKETGVDYGYTF	TGTGCCAGCAGCTTGAAAGAGACAGGGGTTGACTATGGCTACACCTTC
TRBD2	TRBJ2-1	.	TRBV11-2	CASSLLAGSSYNEQFF	TGTGCCAGCAGCTTACTAGCGGGGAGCTCCTACAATGAGCAGTTCTTC
.	TRBJ1-4	.	TRBV15	CATSRRLGTNEKLFF	TGTGCCACCAGCCGAAGGTTGGGAACTAATGAAAAACTGTTTTTT
TRBD1	TRBJ1-4	.	TRBV9	CASSVATVPGTGVQATNEKLFF	TGTGCCAGCAGCGTAGCTACGGTTCCCGGGACAGGGGTTCAGGCAACTAATGAAAAACTGTTTTTT
.	TRBJ2-7	.	TRBV7-2	CASSLYEYEQYF	TGTGCCAGCAGCTTATACGAATACGAGCAGTACTTC
TRBD2	TRBJ2-1	.	TRBV4-2	CASSPRNGLAGGPYNEQFF	TGTGCCAGCAGCCCCAGAAACGGACTAGCGGGGGGGCCCTACAATGAGCAGTTCTTC
.	TRBJ2-7	.	TRBV3-1/TRBV3-2	CASSPPDRDEQYF	TGTGCCAGCAGCCCCCCCGATAGAGACGAGCAGTACTTC
.	TRBJ1-1	.	TRBV4-1	CASSQSSTGWNTEAFF	TGCGCCAGCAGCCAGAGTTCCACAGGGTGGAACACTGAAGCTTTCTTT
.	TRBJ1-5	.	TRBV19	CASSIGQQPQHF	TGTGCCAGTAGTATTGGACAACAGCCCCAGCATTTT
TRBD1	TRBJ1-4	.	TRBV5-4	CASSPFPGTGGVSEKLFF	TGTGCCAGCAGCCCCTTCCCCGGGACAGGGGGAGTGAGTGAAAAACTGTTTTTT
TRBD1	TRBJ1-2	.	TRBV9	CASSVEGQGTPNYGYTF	TGTGCCAGCAGCGTAGAAGGACAGGGGACACCTAACTATGGCTACACCTTC
TRBD1	TRBJ1-4	.	TRBV30	CARAGQYNEKLFF	TGTGCCCGGGCGGGACAGTATAATGAAAAACTGTTTTTT